The 11 T cell receptor beta chains in this list originate from one sample, sequenced in a study of CD8 T cells in Susac syndrome. After extraction with the RNeasy kit, roughly 0.45 to 1 ug of the RNA was reverse transcribed using random hexamers. Via MiXCR, TCRdb re-called the immunoSEQ multiplex PCR reads, giving one row per CDR3 protein. Of about 190,000 distinct CDR3 sequences listed, more than 85% were seen once; the top ten hold 0.15% to 0.2%. The specimen sequenced was CD8+ T cells from PBMCs. The origin of the receptors is a human donor with Susac syndrome.

The chain recombines TRBV4-1 with TRBJ2-5; 11 bases are shared with TRBD1. The CDR3 is 16 residues long. V lost 4 bases to trimming and J lost 2 bases; unmatched junction nucleotides: 6. Germline V lookup: CDR1 MGHRA, CDR2 YSYEKL. CDR3 residues: CASSPGQGAKQETQYF. The CDR3 nucleotides are TGCGCCAGCAGCCCCGGACAGGGGGCGAAACAAGAGACCCAGTACTTC.

DNA for the CDR3: TGTGCCAGCAGCCTCCTGGACAGGGGAAACGAGCAGTACTTC. Translation gives CASSLLDRGNEQYF. The chain has TRBV28 and TRBJ2-7, with 9 bases identical to TRBD1. J gave up 5 bases and V 6 bases, and 8 bases lay outside the gene matches. The germline V gene encodes CDR1 MDHEN and CDR2 SYDVKM. The CDR3 runs 14 residues. The full variable domain, rest sourced from reference TRBV28 and TRBJ2-7, is DVKVTQSSRYLVKRTGEKVFLECVQDMDHENMFWYRQDPGLGLRLIYFSYDVKMKEKGDIPEGYSVSREKKERFSLILESASTNQTSMYLCASSLLDRGNEQYFGPGTRLTVT.

This chain links TRBV27 with TRBJ1-2; D is unresolved. V was shortened by 3 bases and J by 5 bases, with 13 bases between the two germline ends. CDR1 is MNHEY and CDR2 is SMNVEV in the germline V gene (reference sequence). CDR3 length: 14 amino acids. The CDR3 DNA sequence: TGTGCCAGCAGTTTTTTGGGGTCGGGGTATGGCTACACCTTC. Protein product: CASSFLGSGYGYTF.

This chain joins TRBV3-1 and TRBJ1-1, with unresolved D. Germline assignment: CDR1 LGHDT and CDR2 YNNKEL (reference sequence). Between the trimmed V and J ends, which lost 4 bases and 0 bases, there was a span of 18 bases. This CDR3 region has 17 residues. CDR3 sequence: CASSPKGHPGMNTEAFF. CDR3 in DNA: TGTGCCAGCAGCCCGAAAGGTCATCCAGGAATGAACACTGAAGCTTTCTTT.

This chain uses TRBV9 with TRBJ2-7, with D maybe TRBD2 (6 bases). Between the trimmed V and J ends, which lost 0 bases and 0 bases, there was a span of 10 bases. Germline-derived CDR1 and CDR2 are SGDLS and YYNGEE. The CDR3 spans 15 residues. For the CDR3, the DNA is TGTGCCAGCAGCGTAGAGGCGGGAAGCTCCTACGAGCAGTACTTC. Residues: CASSVEAGSSYEQYF.

The chain links TRBV19 to TRBJ2-1, with TRBD2 identical over 9 bases. V dropped 5 bases and J dropped 0; count of bases not matched to a gene: 2. Germline CDR1 LNHDA, CDR2 SQIVND (reference sequence). This CDR3 has 15 amino acids. CDR3 region: CASSQTSGSYNEQFF. CDR3 DNA: TGTGCCAGTAGTCAGACTAGCGGCTCCTACAATGAGCAGTTCTTC.

The V call is TRBV7-9, the J call TRBJ2-5; possibly TRBD1 for D (7 bases). V dropped 6 bases and J dropped 5 bases, with 22 bases sitting between them. There are 16 residues in the CDR3. Germline CDR1 reads SEHNR; CDR2 reads FQNEAQ (reference sequence). The CDR3 protein is CASRPAGAGGLETQYF. CDR3 DNA sequence: TGTGCCAGCAGGCCGGCAGGCGCAGGGGGACTGGAGACCCAGTACTTC.

The V call is TRBV27, the J call TRBJ2-7; possibly TRBD2 for D (6 bases). Germline CDR1 reads MNHEY; CDR2 reads SMNVEV (reference sequence). V lost 5 bases to trimming and J lost 0 bases, with 17 bases between them. CDR3 length equals 16 residues. CDR3 bases: TGTGCCAGCAGTCTCGGACTACCGAGGAGCTCCTACGAGCAGTACTTC. It yields the protein CASSLGLPRSSYEQYF.

J is TRBJ2-2 and V is TRBV2; 9 nucleotides agree with TRBD1. This CDR3 region has 17 residues. CDR1 is SNHLY, CDR2 FYNNEI, per germline. V lost 3 bases, J lost 6 bases, and 11 bases stayed unmatched. In DNA form, the CDR3 reads TGTGCCAGCAGTGATGGGAGAACAGGGGGCATTGCCGGGGAGCTGTTTTTT. This sequence encodes CASSDGRTGGIAGELFF.

Written as DNA, the CDR3 is TGCGCCAGCAGCTTGAACCTAGCGGGACTTTTGCATGAGCAGTTCTTC. Translating it yields CASSLNLAGLLHEQFF. The V gene is TRBV5-1, the J gene TRBJ2-1, with 9 positions matching TRBD2. Germline CDR1 is SGHRS and CDR2 is YFSETQ. This CDR3 comprises 16 residues. V lost 1 base, J lost 8 bases, and 10 bases stayed unmatched.

J is TRBJ2-7 and V is TRBV20-1; 8 bases map to TRBD1. Trimming cost V 5 bases and J 4 bases; bases outside gene matches: 7. Germline V gives CDR1 DFQATT, CDR2 SNEGSKA (reference sequence). The CDR3 contains 13 residues. CDR3 DNA sequence: TGCAGTGCTCCGGACAGGGATTCTTACGAGCAGTACTTC. Its protein is CSAPDRDSYEQYF.